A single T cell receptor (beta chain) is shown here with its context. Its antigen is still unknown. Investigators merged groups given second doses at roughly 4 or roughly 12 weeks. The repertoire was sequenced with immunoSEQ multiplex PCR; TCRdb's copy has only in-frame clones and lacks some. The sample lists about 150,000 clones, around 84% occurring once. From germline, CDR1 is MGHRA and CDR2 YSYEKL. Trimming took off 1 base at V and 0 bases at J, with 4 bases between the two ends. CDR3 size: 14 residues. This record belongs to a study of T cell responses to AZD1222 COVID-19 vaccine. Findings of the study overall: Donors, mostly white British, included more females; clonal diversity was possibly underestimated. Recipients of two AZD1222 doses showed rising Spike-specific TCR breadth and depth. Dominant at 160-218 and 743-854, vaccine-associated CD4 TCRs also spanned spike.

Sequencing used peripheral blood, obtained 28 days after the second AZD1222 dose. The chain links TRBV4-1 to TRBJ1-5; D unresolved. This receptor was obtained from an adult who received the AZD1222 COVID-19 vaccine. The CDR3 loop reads CASSQGGSNQPQHF. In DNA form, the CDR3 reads TGCGCCAGCAGCCAAGGGGGTAGCAATCAGCCCCAGCATTTT.